The rows below give T cell receptor beta chains drawn from one sample of a study of control samples from healthy donors and cancer patients. Clones were sequenced by immunoSEQ multiplex PCR, and TCRdb holds only the in-frame ones, with some missing. The data show about 100,000 clones, 87% seen once. The sample was blood. These receptors were obtained from a woman aged 45-60 years in good health. The CDR3 runs from the conserved cysteine through the conserved F or W. Each record gives: D gene, V gene, J gene, clone size, CDR3 DNA, CDR3 protein. A D gene is named only where the DNA matches it firmly. The size of a clone is reported for some rows only, either as once, few or many, or as a class for expanded clones.

>TRBD1|TRBV19|TRBJ1-2|-
TGTGCCAGTAGTACCGGACAGGGGCTAGGAGGCTACACCTTC
CASSTGQGLGGYTF
>-|TRBV20-1|TRBJ1-4|once
TGCAGTGCTAGAGGAGTGATAAAACTGTTTTTT
CSARGVIKLFF
>-|TRBV7-3|TRBJ2-2|-
TGTGCCAGCAGCCCGCTATTGAGCCCGATGGGCACCGGGGAGCTGTTTTTT
CASSPLLSPMGTGELFF
>TRBD2|TRBV4-1|TRBJ2-2|-
TGCGCCAGCAGCCAACGCGCGGGGGATCGCCTGGGGGAGCTGTTTTTT
CASSQRAGDRLGELFF
>-|TRBV4-3|TRBJ2-5|once
TGCGCCAGCAGCCAAGTGTCCAGGCAAGAGACCCAGTACTTC
CASSQVSRQETQYF
>-|TRBV4-3|TRBJ1-2|-
TGCGCCAGCAGCCAAGGGGGGATGGGCTACACCTTC
CASSQGGMGYTF
>TRBD2|TRBV7-9|TRBJ2-1|few
TGTGCCAGCAGCCCCACTAGCGGGAGGACGAGCTCCTACAATGAGCAGTTCTTC
CASSPTSGRTSSYNEQFF
>TRBD2|TRBV9|TRBJ2-1|-
TGTGCCAGCAGCGCTAAAAACACTAGCGGTTTCTACAATGAGCAGTTCTTC
CASSAKNTSGFYNEQFF
>-|TRBV7-3|TRBJ2-3|-
TGTGCCAGCAGCCCGGGGCTGGTAGTTACGCAGTATTTT
CASSPGLVVTQYF
>-|TRBV13|TRBJ2-1|-
TGTGCCAGCAGCTTAGGACGGTTGGGAGTCAACTACAATGAGCAGTTCTTC
CASSLGRLGVNYNEQFF
>-|TRBV30|TRBJ1-1|-
TGTGCCTGGATCCCAGGGAGGGGAGCTTTCTTT
CAWIPGRGAFF
>-|TRBV7-2|TRBJ1-5|-
TGTGCCAGCAGCTTAGATTATGGTGGGACCCAGCATTTT
CASSLDYGGTQHF
>-|TRBV18|TRBJ1-1|-
TGTGCCAGCTCACCTCGAGGTACCCCAAACACTGAAGCTTTCTTT
CASSPRGTPNTEAFF
>TRBD1|TRBV6-5|TRBJ2-3|-
TGTGCCAGCAATCGGGACAGGGGAAATACGCAGTATTTT
CASNRDRGNTQYF
>TRBD1|TRBV12-3/TRBV12-4|TRBJ2-5|-
TGTGCCAGCAGGGGGACAGAAGAGACCCAGTACTTC
CASRGTEETQYF
>-|TRBV7-3|TRBJ2-2|once
TGTGCCAGCAACATCCAGCGGGCGAACACCGGGGAGCTGTTTTTT
CASNIQRANTGELFF
>TRBD1|TRBV27|TRBJ1-2|-
TGTGCCAGCAGTGCGAACGCCGGGACAGCTAACTATGGCTACACCTTC
CASSANAGTANYGYTF
>TRBD2|TRBV9|TRBJ2-3|-
TGTGCCAGCAGCGTACGAGAGCGGGGGGGGTCCACAGATACGCAGTATTTT
CASSVRERGGSTDTQYF
>-|TRBV28|TRBJ2-1|once
TGTGCCAGCAGCCCGCTGGGTGTCGTCAATGAGCAGTTCTTC
CASSPLGVVNEQFF
>-|TRBV5-8|TRBJ2-1|-
TGTGCCAGCAGCTTCCCCCCGGGACCGGAGCAGTTCTTC
CASSFPPGPEQFF
>-|TRBV6-4|TRBJ1-4|-
TGTGCCAGCAGTGAGAGGGGAGGGACTAATGAAAAACTGTTTTTT
CASSERGGTNEKLFF
>TRBD2|TRBV29-1|TRBJ2-1|once
TGCAGCGTTGCGGGACTAGCGGGGAACAATGAGCAGTTCTTC
CSVAGLAGNNEQFF
>TRBD1|TRBV25-1|TRBJ1-2|-
TGTGCCAGCAGTCACTCGGGACAGGAGGGGGACTATGGCTACACCTTC
CASSHSGQEGDYGYTF
>TRBD2|TRBV9|TRBJ2-3|-
TGTGCCAGCAGCGTAAGGGAGCCGGAAGCGGGGGCAACAGATACGCAGTATTTT
CASSVREPEAGATDTQYF
>-|TRBV20-1|TRBJ2-1|-
TGCAGTGCCACAGATTACAATGAGCAGTTCTTC
CSATDYNEQFF
>-|TRBV19|TRBJ1-1|-
TGTGCCACTCAGTACCGAGGGGGCACTGAAGCTTTCTTT
CATQYRGGTEAFF
>TRBD2|TRBV18|TRBJ2-1|-
TGTGCCAGCTCACCCCGGACTAGCGGGAGAGTTTGGAATGAGCAGTTCTTC
CASSPRTSGRVWNEQFF
>-|TRBV11-2|TRBJ2-5|-
TGTGCCAGCTTACGGGCGGGACACCAAGAGACCCAGTACTTC
CASLRAGHQETQYF
>-|TRBV5-1|TRBJ2-5|-
TGCGCCAGCAGCTTGGGCGTAGTGGAGACCCAGTACTTC
CASSLGVVETQYF
>-|TRBV19|TRBJ2-7|-
TGTGCCAGTAGTAAGAGGGAATGGGACGAGCAGTACTTC
CASSKREWDEQYF
>-|TRBV5-6|TRBJ2-5|-
TGTGCCAGCAGCTCCCTACGGACCCAGTACTTC
CASSSLRTQYF
>-|TRBV10-1|TRBJ2-7|-
TGCGCCAGCAGTTTTGGCAGTTCCTACGAGCAGTACTTC
CASSFGSSYEQYF